A selection of T cell receptor beta chains follows, all from one sample in a study of shared clonotypes between healthy human individuals. Sequenced by immunoSEQ multiplex PCR; TCRdb stores in-frame clones only, minus some. Among about 690,000 clones listed, less than 95% were seen once. The specimen sequenced was memory CD8+ T cells from PBMCs. The receptors derive from a man younger than 30 in good health. Some clones in this sample may be carry-over from other donors' samples. Each CDR3 is given with its conserved first and last residue. The order of the fields is clone size, CDR3 length, J gene, D gene, V gene, CDR3 DNA, CDR3 protein. D genes are given only for firm matches. The listing skips clone size in some rows; elsewhere it reads once, few, many or a size class.

-,12,TRBJ2-5,TRBD1,TRBV19,TGTGCCAGTAGTTCAGGGGGAGAGACCCAGTACTTC,CASSSGGETQYF
-,12,TRBJ2-7,-,TRBV15,TGTGCCACCAGCAGCTTACAGCGGGAGCAGTACTTC,CATSSLQREQYF
-,14,TRBJ2-7,-,TRBV29-1,TGCAGCGTTGAAGAGAAGGGGACTCCTTACGAGCAGTACTTC,CSVEEKGTPYEQYF
-,14,TRBJ1-1,-,TRBV27,TGTGCCAGCAGTTTATCGAGGAAGTACCCTGAAGCTTTCTTT,CASSLSRKYPEAFF
-,14,TRBJ1-2,-,TRBV7-2,TGTGCCAGCAGCGATGGGGGGACTAACTATGGCTACACCTTC,CASSDGGTNYGYTF
few,13,TRBJ1-5,-,TRBV27,TGTGCCAGCAGCCCAACACAGAGGCAGCCCCAGCATTTT,CASSPTQRQPQHF
-,16,TRBJ1-3,-,TRBV28,TGTGCCAGCAACAGCGTCGACAGCCTCTCTGGAAACACCATATATTTT,CASNSVDSLSGNTIYF
-,14,TRBJ1-5,-,TRBV10-3,TGTGCCATCAGTGTGGACCGAGACACCCAGCCCCAGCATTTT,CAISVDRDTQPQHF
-,14,TRBJ2-5,-,TRBV27,TGTGCCAGCAGGGGGTCAGGTAGTAAAGAGACCCAGTACTTC,CASRGSGSKETQYF
-,15,TRBJ2-7,-,TRBV13,TGTGCCAGCAGCCACCGGCGTCAGGGAGTCTACGAGCAGTACTTC,CASSHRRQGVYEQYF
-,14,TRBJ2-2,-,TRBV19,TGTGCCAGTAGACTATCGGGTAACACCGGGGAGCTGTTTTTT,CASRLSGNTGELFF
once,13,TRBJ2-7,-,TRBV5-1,TGCGCCAGCAGCCCATTGTCGGGGCTCGAGCAGTACTTC,CASSPLSGLEQYF
-,9,TRBJ2-4,TRBD1,TRBV5-1,TGCGCCAGCAGCTATGACAGGGGTTTC,CASSYDRGF
-,13,TRBJ2-5,-,TRBV14,TGTGCCAGCAGCCAAGGAGGGTTGACGACCCAGTACTTC,CASSQGGLTTQYF
-,12,TRBJ2-7,-,TRBV11-3,TGTGCCAGCCAGGTAAGCTCCTACGAGCAGTACTTC,CASQVSSYEQYF
-,15,TRBJ2-5,TRBD2,TRBV28,TGTGCCAGCAGTTTCCCAGCGGGAGGGGTAGAGACCCAGTACTTC,CASSFPAGGVETQYF
-,15,TRBJ2-7,TRBD1,TRBV4-3,TGCGCCAGCAGCCAAGGGACAGGGGCTTTCCACGAGCAGTACTTC,CASSQGTGAFHEQYF
-,13,TRBJ1-1,-,TRBV9,TGTGCCAGCAGCCCAGAGGGAGACACTGAAGCTTTCTTT,CASSPEGDTEAFF
-,14,TRBJ2-1,-,TRBV29-1,TGCAGCGTTGTAGGGCTAAGCTCCTACAATGAGCAGTTCTTC,CSVVGLSSYNEQFF
-,17,TRBJ1-1,TRBD1,TRBV28,TGTGCCAGCAATCTCGGGACAGGGATAATGCTGAACACTGAAGCTTTCTTT,CASNLGTGIMLNTEAFF
-,13,TRBJ2-7,-,TRBV7-9,TGTGCCAGCAGCTTAGTTCTACAGTACGAGCAGTACTTC,CASSLVLQYEQYF
-,14,TRBJ1-5,-,TRBV9,TGTGCCAGCAGCGTATTCGGAGGCAATCAGCCCCAGCATTTT,CASSVFGGNQPQHF
few,15,TRBJ2-2,-,TRBV7-9,TGTGCCAGCAGCTTAATAAGAGCCGACACCGGGGAGCTGTTTTTT,CASSLIRADTGELFF
once,14,TRBJ2-7,-,TRBV11-2,TGTGCCAGCCGGGGCCGGGGGTACCCCTCCGAGCAGTACTTC,CASRGRGYPSEQYF
-,14,TRBJ2-1,TRBD1,TRBV5-5,TGTGCCAGCAACCCGGGACAGGGGTACAATGAGCAGTTCTTC,CASNPGQGYNEQFF
many,15,TRBJ2-7,TRBD1,TRBV7-9,TGTGCCAGCAGCCCCTCGTTGGGACAGACCTACGAGCAGTACTTC,CASSPSLGQTYEQYF
-,13,TRBJ2-5,TRBD1,TRBV6-5,TGTGCCAGCAGTTTCGGGACAGGGGAGACCCAGTACTTC,CASSFGTGETQYF
-,14,TRBJ1-1,-,TRBV7-3,TGTGCCAGCAGCTATGCAGGTCGGGGCACTGAAGCTTTCTTT,CASSYAGRGTEAFF
-,13,TRBJ1-2,-,TRBV6-6,TGTGCCAGCACTATGGGGGACCACTATGGCTACACCTTC,CASTMGDHYGYTF